The T cell receptor beta chain under discussion was sequenced for a study of shared clonotypes between healthy human individuals. Findings and caveats of the study: Having only a few donors restricted how much genetic and exposure-history diversity was captured. Generally, estimated richness proved larger in naive subsets than it did in memory subsets.

TCRdb's copy holds only in-frame clones and misses some; the assay was immunoSEQ multiplex PCR. Found here are roughly 380,000 clones, around 96% of them singletons; the top ten hold around 0.32%. Germline V lookup: CDR1 SNHLY, CDR2 FYNNEI. The CDR3 sequence is 16 residues long. The J segment lost 1 base and the V segment lost 7 bases, leaving 9 bases of the junction unmatched. Note on this clone: Its antigen remains unknown.

The sample comprised memory CD8+ T cells sorted from blood. The sample's subset: CD45RO+ cells pooled with CCR7-negative TemRA cells. The rearrangement links TRBV2 to TRBJ2-3; TRBD1 matches 9 bases. This TCR was recovered from a man aged 30 to 39 in good health. The CDR3 DNA follows: TGTGCCAGCATCCGGGACAGGGTTCCGCGCACAGATACGCAGTATTTT. It yields the protein CASIRDRVPRTDTQYF.